Shown below are 14 T cell receptor beta chains from a single sample sequenced in a study of cytomegalovirus exposure and HLA in healthy donors. PCR involved 60 Vbeta and 13 Jbeta primers. Sequenced by immunoSEQ multiplex PCR; TCRdb stores in-frame clones only, minus some. The sample has around 120,000 clones; 80% are singletons. The sequenced sample consisted of PBMCs. The receptors stem from a female donor in good health and CMV-seropositive.

V gene TRBV19 combines with J gene TRBJ1-4; D possibly corresponds to TRBD1 (5 bases). Trimming cost V 3 bases and J 8 bases, with 13 bases left between them. The CDR3 runs to 14 residues. Germline CDR1 and CDR2: LNHDA and SQIVND (reference sequence). CDR3 in DNA: TGTGCCAGTAGTATCGGGGGGAGTAGGGAAAAACTGTTTTTT. The encoded protein is CASSIGGSREKLFF.

This clone has a single count. The rearrangement links TRBV4-1 to TRBJ1-5, with D possibly TRBD1 on 6 matching bases. CDR1 and CDR2 from the germline V gene are MGHRA and YSYEKL. This CDR3 is 15 amino acids long. Trimming cost V 1 base and J 7 bases, with 14 bases left between them. The CDR3 nucleotides are TGCGCCAGCAGCCAAGCGGGACAAGGCGGACAGCCCCAGCATTTT. Its translation: CASSQAGQGGQPQHF.

The rearrangement joins TRBV7-3 to TRBJ2-7; possibly TRBD2 for D (6 bases). Germline V gives CDR1 SGHTA, CDR2 FQGTGA. CDR3 size: 12 residues. Between the trimmed V and J ends, which lost 5 bases and 5 bases, there was a span of 10 bases. The CDR3 loop reads CASSQGGDEQYF. CDR3 nucleotide sequence: TGTGCCAGCAGCCAGGGAGGCGACGAGCAGTACTTC.

The V and J genes are TRBV7-3 and TRBJ2-1; 7 bases align to TRBD1. The CDR3 consists of 13 residues. The germline CDR1 and CDR2 sequences are SGHTA and FQGTGA. Trimming took 0 bases from V and 9 from J; bases not matched to a gene: 2. In nucleotides, the CDR3 is TGTGCCAGCAGCTTAACGAGGGACAGTGAGCAGTTCTTC. It translates to CASSLTRDSEQFF.

This sequence joins TRBV6-5 and TRBJ1-2; possibly TRBD1 for D (5 bases). The ends were cut back, 0 bases at V and 6 bases at J, with 11 bases in the middle. In germline, CDR1 is MNHEY, CDR2 SVGAGI. CDR3 length equals 14 residues. CDR3: CASSYSGTENGYTF. CDR3 in DNA: TGTGCCAGCAGTTACTCCGGGACTGAGAATGGCTACACCTTC.

The chain couples TRBV18 to TRBJ1-1, with D tentatively TRBD1 (5 bases). Germline V lookup: CDR1 KGHSH, CDR2 LQKENI. This CDR3 region has 14 residues. V was shortened by 3 bases and J by 4 bases, with 12 bases between the two germline ends. This chain's CDR3 is CASSPDGGGTEAFF. CDR3 DNA: TGTGCCAGCTCACCGGACGGGGGGGGCACTGAAGCTTTCTTT.

The chain recombines TRBV21-1 with TRBJ1-1. TRBV21-1 is recorded as a pseudogene. There are 15 residues in the CDR3. CDR3 sequence (DNA): TGTGCCAGCAGCAAAGCGCTGGGAGAGAACACTGAAGCTTTCTTT. Protein product: CASSKALGENTEAFF.

The chain employs TRBV7-8 and TRBJ2-3; 7 bases are a match to TRBD1. J lost 6 bases, V lost 1 base, and 10 bases had no gene match. Germline V CDR1 and CDR2: SGHVS, FQNEAQ. The CDR3 has 16 residues. The CDR3 coding sequence is TGTGCCAGCAGCTTAGTCGGCGTTACACAGGGGGATACGCAGTATTTT. This encodes CASSLVGVTQGDTQYF.

This clone has only a few counts. The rearrangement links TRBV7-3 to TRBJ2-1; D unclear. V was shortened by 4 bases and J by 9 bases, with 10 bases between the two germline ends. Looked up from germline, CDR1 is SGHTA and CDR2 is FQGTGA. CDR3 length: 12 amino acids. CDR3 protein: CASSSYPGEQFF. The CDR3 region has the DNA TGTGCCAGCAGCTCCTACCCGGGTGAGCAGTTCTTC.

This sequence joins TRBV6-5 and TRBJ2-7; TRBD2 aligns across 7 bases. The germline V gene has CDR1 MNHEY and CDR2 SVGAGI. This CDR3 comprises 15 residues. The V segment lost 0 bases and the J segment 2 bases; nucleotides outside the gene matches: 4. DNA of the CDR3: TGTGCCAGCAGTTACTCGTCCGCGGGGGCCTACGAGCAGTACTTC. Translated: CASSYSSAGAYEQYF.

The chain links TRBV10-3 to TRBJ2-5; TRBD2 matches 9 bases. This CDR3 spans 15 amino acids. Germline CDR1 is ENHRY and CDR2 is SYGVKD. V dropped 6 bases and J dropped 5; count of bases not matched to a gene: 10. The CDR3 DNA reads TGTGCCATCAGGGCGACCGGGACTAGCTTTGAGACCCAGTACTTC. Translating it yields CAIRATGTSFETQYF.

This chain links TRBV6-6 with TRBJ1-1; 7 nucleotides align to TRBD1. Germline V gene lookup returns CDR1 MNHNY and CDR2 SVGAGI (reference sequence). Losses at the gene ends were 5 bases for V and 0 bases for J; bases not matched to a gene: 6. The length of the CDR3 is 15 residues. The DNA for the CDR3 is TGTGCCAGCAGTCCGGGACAGCTCATGAACACTGAAGCTTTCTTT. Its translation: CASSPGQLMNTEAFF.

V gene TRBV30 combines with J gene TRBJ2-1; 9 nucleotides agree with TRBD2. This CDR3 region has 11 residues. Germline V gene lookup returns CDR1 GTSNPN and CDR2 SVGIG (reference sequence). With 8 bases clipped from V and 7 bases from J, the junction kept 3 bases outside the gene matches. CDR3 sequence (DNA): TGTGCCGGCGGACTAGCGAATGAGCAGTTCTTC. As protein: CAGGLANEQFF. The complete variable domain, with remaining parts taken from reference TRBV30 and TRBJ2-1, reads SQTIHQWPATLVQPVGSPLSLECTVEGTSNPNLYWYRQAAGRGLQLLFYSVGIGQISSEVPQNLSASRPQDRQFILSSKKLLLSDSGFYLCAGGLANEQFFGPGTRLTVL.

The J gene is TRBJ2-3, the V gene TRBV7-3, with D unresolved. The CDR3 extends over 13 amino acids. The germline V gene encodes CDR1 SGHTA and CDR2 FQGTGA. Trimming took 3 bases from V and 2 from J, leaving 6 bases between them. The CDR3 sequence: CASSLQVTDTQYF. In nucleotides, the CDR3 is TGTGCCAGCAGCTTGCAGGTCACAGATACGCAGTATTTT.